This T cell receptor (beta chain) was sequenced in a study of blood T cells in healthy people across ages. General study results and limits: Strong correlation existed between TCR beta diversity and naive T cell percentage. Fewer expanded clones and more diversity marked long-lived versus aged donors.

CDR3 length: 14 amino acids. The V segment lost 4 bases and the J segment 5 bases; nucleotides outside the gene matches: 7. CDR1 is SGHTA and CDR2 is FQGTGA in the germline V gene. The use of a sample-barcoded 5' primer and a J-beta primer mix characterized a second PCR of roughly 7 to 11 cycles. Through a template-switch adaptor with 12 random nucleotides, each cDNA molecule received a tag. TCRdb processed the 5' RACE reads anew with MiXCR; each CDR3 protein has one entry. The table has over 600,000 distinct CDR3 sequences, 45% to 70% seen once. On this clonotype itself: Antigen specificity is unknown.

Caucasian, healthy and from Russia, the donors were aged between 6 and 90. Input material: blood. The gene calls are TRBV7-3 and TRBJ1-1, with TRBD1 identical over 7 bases. The receptor comes from a man aged 40-49 years in good health. The CDR3 spells CASSSSDRRTEAFF. For the CDR3, the DNA is TGTGCCAGCAGCTCGTCGGACAGGCGGACTGAAGCTTTCTTT.